This T cell receptor beta chain was recorded in a study of OX40 agonist ivuxolimab in advanced cancers. Study information: Recorded diagnoses for dose-escalation patients were hepatocellular carcinoma, melanoma, renal cell or head and neck cancer. Study-level results: CD8+ T cells showed, on average, more clonal expansion than CD4+ cells.

Any history of autoimmune disease or systemic immunosuppression disqualified patients. With baseline, cycle 4 day 1, and cycle 7 day 1 as timepoints, blood was sampled. CDR3 length: 15 amino acids. CDR1 and CDR2 from the germline V gene are KGHSH and LQKENI. V was pared by 1 base and J by 4 bases, with 5 bases of the junction left unmatched. Measured with immunoSEQ multiplex PCR; TCRdb has only the in-frame clones, and not every one. The sample lists around 15,000 clones, approximately 78% occurring once. As to this clone: The target antigen is unknown.

The TCR sequence derives from an adult with an advanced solid tumor such as melanoma, head and neck, liver or kidney cancer. The rearrangement links TRBV18 to TRBJ2-7; TRBD1 matches at 9 bases. The sample was CD4+ or CD8+ T cells sorted from blood, taken in a trial of the OX40 agonist ivuxolimab. The CDR3 DNA reads as TGTGCCAGCTCACCACGGGACAGGGTTTGGTACGAGCAGTACTTC. Translating it yields CASSPRDRVWYEQYF.